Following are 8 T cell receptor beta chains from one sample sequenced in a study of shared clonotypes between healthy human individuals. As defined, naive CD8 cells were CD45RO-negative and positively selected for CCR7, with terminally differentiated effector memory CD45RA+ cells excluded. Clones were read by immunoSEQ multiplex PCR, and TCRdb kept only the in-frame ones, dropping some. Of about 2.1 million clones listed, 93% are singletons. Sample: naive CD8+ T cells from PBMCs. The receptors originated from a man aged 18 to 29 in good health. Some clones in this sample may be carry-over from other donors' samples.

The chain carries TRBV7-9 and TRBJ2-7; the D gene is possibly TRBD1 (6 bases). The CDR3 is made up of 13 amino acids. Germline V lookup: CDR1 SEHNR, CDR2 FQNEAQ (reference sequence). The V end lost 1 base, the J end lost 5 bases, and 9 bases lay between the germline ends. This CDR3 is CASSLDRADEQYF. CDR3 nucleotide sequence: TGTGCCAGCAGCTTAGACAGGGCGGACGAGCAGTACTTC.

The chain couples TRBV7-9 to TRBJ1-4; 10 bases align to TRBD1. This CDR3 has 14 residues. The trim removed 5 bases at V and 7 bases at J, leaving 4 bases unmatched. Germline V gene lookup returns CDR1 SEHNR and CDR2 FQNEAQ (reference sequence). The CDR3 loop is CASSQRQGAEKLFF. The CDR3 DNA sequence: TGTGCCAGCAGCCAACGACAGGGGGCTGAAAAACTGTTTTTT. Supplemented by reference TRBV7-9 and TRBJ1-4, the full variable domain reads DTGVSQNPRHKITKRGQNVTFRCDPISEHNRLYWYRQTLGQGPEFLTYFQNEAQLEKSRLLSDRFSAERPKGSFSTLEIQRTEQGDSAMYLCASSQRQGAEKLFFGSGTQLSVL.

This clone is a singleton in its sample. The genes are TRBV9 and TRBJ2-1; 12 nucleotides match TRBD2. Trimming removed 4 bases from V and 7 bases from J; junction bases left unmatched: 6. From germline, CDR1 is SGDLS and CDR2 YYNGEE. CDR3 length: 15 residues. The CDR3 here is CASSSTSGSDNEQFF. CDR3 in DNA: TGTGCCAGCAGCTCGACTAGCGGGAGCGATAATGAGCAGTTCTTC.

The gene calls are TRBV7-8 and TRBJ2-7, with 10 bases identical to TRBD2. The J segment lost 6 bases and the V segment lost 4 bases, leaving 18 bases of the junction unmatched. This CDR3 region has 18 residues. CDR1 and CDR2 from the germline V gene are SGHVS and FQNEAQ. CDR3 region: CASSSGLADGLLLLEQYF. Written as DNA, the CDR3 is TGTGCCAGCAGCTCCGGACTAGCGGACGGTCTACTACTACTCGAGCAGTACTTC.

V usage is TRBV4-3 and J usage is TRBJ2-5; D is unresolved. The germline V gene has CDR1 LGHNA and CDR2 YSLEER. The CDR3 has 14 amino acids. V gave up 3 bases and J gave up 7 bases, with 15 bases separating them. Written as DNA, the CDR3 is TGCGCCAGCAGCCAGGGCTCCTTCTCCGGGACCCAGTACTTC. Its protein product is CASSQGSFSGTQYF.

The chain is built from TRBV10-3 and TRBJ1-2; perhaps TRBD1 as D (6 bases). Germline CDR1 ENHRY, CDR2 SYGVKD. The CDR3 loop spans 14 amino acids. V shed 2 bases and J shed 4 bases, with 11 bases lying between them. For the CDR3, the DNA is TGTGCCATCAGTGAGGCAGGGGCTGTCTATGGCTACACCTTC. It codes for CAISEAGAVYGYTF.

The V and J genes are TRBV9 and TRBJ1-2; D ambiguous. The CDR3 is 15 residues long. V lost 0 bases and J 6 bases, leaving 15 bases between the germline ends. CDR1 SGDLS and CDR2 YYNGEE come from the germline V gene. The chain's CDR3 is CASSVALSGDHGYTF. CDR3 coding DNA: TGTGCCAGCAGCGTAGCTTTGAGTGGCGATCATGGCTACACCTTC.

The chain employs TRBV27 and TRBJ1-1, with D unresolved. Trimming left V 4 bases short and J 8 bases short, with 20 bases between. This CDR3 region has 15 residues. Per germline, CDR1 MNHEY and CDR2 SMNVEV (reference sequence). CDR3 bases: TGTGCCAGCAGTTCCCCCCCGATAGGCAGCTCAGAAGCTTTCTTT. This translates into CASSSPPIGSSEAFF.